This T cell receptor beta chain originates from a study of CD8 T cells in ankylosing spondylitis. TCRdb analysed the 5' RACE reads with MiXCR anew, one entry per CDR3 protein. The sample lists over 130,000 distinct CDR3 sequences, about 42% occurring once. Deletions cut 6 bases from V and 4 bases from J, with 18 bases between. In germline, CDR1 is MNHNS, CDR2 SASEGT. CDR3 length: 16 residues. Study-wide results and limits: A subset of motif variants has previously been described in the synovial fluid and blood of reactive arthritis.

Points on this clonotype: The antigen is undetermined.

The sample consisted of synovial fluid, either unsorted or a sorted T cell fraction (not recorded which). This chain joins TRBV6-1 and TRBJ2-2, with a tentative D call TRBD2 (6 bases). The TCR originated in a male donor with ankylosing spondylitis. For the CDR3, the DNA is TGTGCCAGCAGGAAATGGGGGGTTGGGGGCACCGGGGAGCTGTTTTTT. The encoded protein is CASRKWGVGGTGELFF.